This TCR beta chain was found in a study of CD8 T cells in Susac syndrome. Study conclusions and caveats: That the number of individuals in its TCR sequencing and HLA analysis was relatively small was acknowledged by the study.

This CDR3 comprises 16 residues. The V gene's germline CDR1 is MNHNS and CDR2 SASEGT. Unmatched junction bases numbered 12, after V lost 3 bases and J lost 6 bases. Sequencing of TCR beta was undertaken in CD8+ and CD4+ T cells derived from blood. Negative isolation yielded CD4+ and CD8+ T cells, and FACS enriched TEMRA cells. Of note for this clonotype: Its target is not known.

It was with random hexamers that 0.5 to 1 ug RNA was reverse transcribed. The TCR beta CDR3 was amplified by immunoSEQ multiplex PCR across 54 Vbeta, 13 Jbeta. TCRdb passed the immunoSEQ multiplex PCR reads through MiXCR, listing each CDR3 protein once. The table includes under 150,000 distinct CDR3 sequences, about 94% detected once. The chain recombines TRBV6-1 with TRBJ2-3, with TRBD2 identical over 7 bases. The TCR originated in a human donor in good health. Material: CD8+ T cells from PBMCs. Written as DNA, the CDR3 is TGTGCCAGCAGTGATTATGGGAGGGCCTTGTTGGATACGCAGTATTTT. This encodes CASSDYGRALLDTQYF.